These 18 T cell receptor beta chains came from one sample sequenced in a study of chemoradiotherapy in HPV16-positive cancers. The table came from immunoSEQ multiplex PCR; TCRdb's copy has only in-frame clones and leaves some out. The top ten clones hold 22% of a sample with about 25,000 clones, 90% to 95% of them seen once. The material sequenced was blood, taken from a patient who underwent chemoradiotherapy. The origin of the receptors is a human donor with HPV-associated anogenital cancer.

The V call is TRBV7-9, the J call TRBJ2-7; tentatively, D is TRBD1 (5 bases). The V gene lost 2 bases and the J gene lost 3 bases, with 11 bases spanning the gap. This CDR3 comprises 14 residues. Germline loops: CDR1 SEHNR, CDR2 FQNEAQ (reference sequence). CDR3 sequence reads: CASSLKGRNYEQYF. For the CDR3, the DNA is TGTGCCAGCAGCTTAAAGGGGCGGAACTACGAGCAGTACTTC. Variable domain in full (rest from reference TRBV7-9 and TRBJ2-7): DTGVSQNPRHKITKRGQNVTFRCDPISEHNRLYWYRQTLGQGPEFLTYFQNEAQLEKSRLLSDRFSAERPKGSFSTLEIQRTEQGDSAMYLCASSLKGRNYEQYFGPGTRLTVT.

The rearrangement uses TRBV9 and TRBJ2-7; D perhaps matches TRBD1 (6 bases). The V end was cut by 4 bases, the J end by 0 bases, with 8 bases between. CDR3 length: 13 residues. Germline loops: CDR1 SGDLS, CDR2 YYNGEE. The CDR3 protein is CASSQGSSYEQYF. CDR3 DNA: TGTGCCAGCAGCCAGGGGAGCTCCTACGAGCAGTACTTC.

This chain links TRBV7-6 with TRBJ2-7, with TRBD2 as a possible D gene (6 bases). Germline CDR1 and CDR2: SGHVS and FNYEAQ. This CDR3 region has 16 residues. The ends were cut back, 4 bases at V and 2 bases at J, with 18 bases in the middle. This chain's CDR3 is CASSSRGREATYEQYF. CDR3 DNA sequence: TGTGCCAGCAGCTCTCGGGGCAGGGAGGCGACCTACGAGCAGTACTTC.

The gene calls are TRBV5-1 and TRBJ2-7; 10 positions agree with TRBD1. This CDR3 comprises 16 residues. Losses at the gene ends were 3 bases for V and 7 bases for J; bases not matched to a gene: 13. Germline CDR1 reads SGHRS; CDR2 reads YFSETQ. CDR3 protein: CASSSGPGQGWREQYF. Here the CDR3 DNA reads TGCGCCAGCAGCTCTGGCCCGGGACAGGGGTGGAGAGAGCAGTACTTC. Filled out from reference TRBV5-1 and TRBJ2-7, the complete variable domain reads KAGVTQTPRYLIKTRGQQVTLSCSPISGHRSVSWYQQTPGQGLQFLFEYFSETQRNKGNFPGRFSGRQFSNSRSEMNVSTLELGDSALYLCASSSGPGQGWREQYFGPGTRLTVT.

This rearrangement joins TRBV5-1 to TRBJ2-5, with 8 nucleotides matching TRBD1. This CDR3 region has 15 residues. Losses at the gene ends were 0 bases for V and 2 bases for J; bases not matched to a gene: 3. Germline V CDR1 and CDR2: SGHRS, YFSETQ. DNA for the CDR3: TGCGCCAGCAGCTTGGAGGGGACAGGACAAGAGACCCAGTACTTC. Amino acids: CASSLEGTGQETQYF.

The rearrangement joins TRBV18 to TRBJ1-2; D remains unclear. The CDR3 runs 13 residues. In germline, CDR1 is KGHSH, CDR2 LQKENI. Trimming cost V 2 bases and J 11 bases, with 15 bases left between them. CDR3 amino acids: CASSPSGAATYTF. In DNA form, the CDR3 reads TGTGCCAGCTCACCATCAGGAGCAGCTACTTACACCTTC.

The chain recombines TRBV27 with TRBJ1-1; D is unresolved. The germline V and J ends were trimmed by 5 bases and 1 base, with 14 bases remaining between them. Germline CDR1 MNHEY, CDR2 SMNVEV (reference sequence). The CDR3 length is 15 residues. The CDR3, as DNA: TGTGCCAGCAGTCCCCTAGGACTGCAGAACACTGAAGCTTTCTTT. Translation: CASSPLGLQNTEAFF.

The chain links TRBV30 to TRBJ1-1; 11 bases align to TRBD1. V lost 8 bases and J lost 11; bases outside the gene matches: 4. CDR1 and CDR2 from the germline V gene are GTSNPN and SVGIG (reference sequence). The CDR3 has 10 residues. This CDR3 is CAGGTGGAFF. CDR3 nucleotides: TGTGCCGGAGGGACAGGGGGGGCTTTCTTT. The variable domain in full, completed from reference TRBV30 and TRBJ1-1, reads SQTIHQWPATLVQPVGSPLSLECTVEGTSNPNLYWYRQAAGRGLQLLFYSVGIGQISSEVPQNLSASRPQDRQFILSSKKLLLSDSGFYLCAGGTGGAFFGQGTRLTVV.

The chain's CDR3 is CAWSGYGSYYGYTF. For the CDR3, the DNA is TGTGCCTGGAGTGGGTACGGAAGTTACTATGGCTACACCTTC. The J gene is TRBJ1-2, the V gene TRBV30; the D is unclear. CDR3 length: 14 amino acids. Trimming took 1 base from V and 3 from J, leaving 12 bases between them. Germline V lookup: CDR1 GTSNPN, CDR2 SVGIG (reference sequence).

The chain links TRBV7-9 to TRBJ1-2, with D possibly matching TRBD1 (5 bases). The CDR3 consists of 14 residues. Trimming removed 4 bases at V and 2 bases at J, with 11 bases between. CDR1 and CDR2 from the germline V gene are SEHNR and FQNEAQ (reference sequence). The CDR3 nucleotides read TGTGCCAGCAGCTGGACATCGCCGAACTATGGCTACACCTTC. Protein product: CASSWTSPNYGYTF.

This rearrangement joins TRBV4-1 to TRBJ2-7; 8 bases agree with TRBD1. Germline CDR1 and CDR2: MGHRA and YSYEKL. The CDR3 is 16 amino acids. V lost 1 base to trimming and J lost 12 bases; unmatched junction nucleotides: 17. This CDR3 reads CASSQVITEDGTGLYF. CDR3 nucleotide sequence: TGCGCCAGCAGCCAAGTTATAACAGAAGACGGGACAGGCCTGTACTTC.

The chain links TRBV10-3 to TRBJ2-5, with TRBD1 as a possible D gene (6 bases). CDR3 length: 18 amino acids. V was clipped by 7 bases and J by 1 base, with 25 bases between them. Germline values: CDR1 ENHRY, CDR2 SYGVKD. The CDR3 is CAINRQALPLPFQETQYF. CDR3 in DNA: TGTGCCATCAACCGACAGGCCCTCCCCCTACCATTCCAAGAGACCCAGTACTTC.

This sequence joins TRBV2 and TRBJ2-7; D may be TRBD2 (5 bases). The CDR3 is made up of 14 amino acids. The V end lost 6 bases, the J end lost 5 bases, and 17 bases lay between the germline ends. Germline CDR1 reads SNHLY; CDR2 reads FYNNEI. CDR3 protein: CASRDFEGSNEQYF. The CDR3 DNA follows: TGTGCCAGCAGGGACTTTGAGGGCTCTAACGAGCAGTACTTC.

The CDR3 loop is CASSAAHLPSTEAFF. The CDR3 nucleotides read TGCGCCAGCAGCGCGGCTCATCTCCCCTCCACTGAAGCTTTCTTT. The chain combines TRBV5-1 with TRBJ1-1, with D unclear. V was cut by 4 bases and J by 4 bases, with 17 bases left in between. Germline V lookup: CDR1 SGHRS, CDR2 YFSETQ. CDR3 length: 15 residues.

This chain joins TRBV11-3 and TRBJ2-2; D unresolved. The CDR3 runs 13 residues. The V end was cut by 5 bases, the J end by 8 bases, with 12 bases between. The germline gives CDR1 SGHNT, CDR2 YENEEA. CDR3 amino acids: CASSLVDGGELFF. The CDR3 DNA reads TGTGCCAGCAGCCTAGTGGACGGTGGGGAGCTGTTTTTT.

J is TRBJ1-2 and V is TRBV7-9; no reliable D call. CDR3 size: 15 residues. Trimming cost V 2 bases and J 0 bases, with 10 bases left between them. Germline values: CDR1 SEHNR, CDR2 FQNEAQ (reference sequence). The DNA of the CDR3 is TGTGCCAGCAGCTTAAGCGTAGGCGCTAACTATGGCTACACCTTC. Translated, it gives CASSLSVGANYGYTF.

The chain joins TRBV6-5 to TRBJ2-1, with a tentative D call TRBD2 (5 bases). The CDR3 has 15 amino acids. Germline V lookup: CDR1 MNHEY, CDR2 SVGAGI. Deletions cut 6 bases from V and 1 base from J, with 13 bases between. For the CDR3, the DNA is TGTGCCAGCAGACGGGGTATTGGGTCCTACAATGAGCAGTTCTTC. Translating gives CASRRGIGSYNEQFF.

Concerning this clone: A read error may account for a junction end that differs from germline. The chain recombines TRBV9 with TRBJ2-2; the match to TRBD2 covers 11 bases. The CDR3 is 16 amino acids. Germline loops: CDR1 SGDLS, CDR2 YYNGEE. CDR3 nucleotides: TGTGCCAGTAGCGTGAGACTAGCGGGAACGATCGGGGAGCTGTTTTTT. Translating gives CASSVRLAGTIGELFF.